This T cell receptor beta chain was profiled in a study of vaccination and CD4 T cells after COVID-19 (dated by TCRdb to 2021 to 2024). Context from the whole study: The convalescent cohort comprised six males and four females, including two Hispanic individuals, seven Caucasians, two Asians and one multiracial person. Two doses of either the Pfizer-BioNTech BNT162b2 vaccine (n=8) or the Moderna mRNA-1273 vaccine (n=2) were administered to participants. Post-COVID blood samples from convalescent patients were collected a median of about 100 days after diagnosis, with a range of 35 to 161 days. Post-vaccine blood samples were obtained a median of about 70 days after the second vaccine dose, with a range of roughly 13 to 250 days. Culture stimuli were overlapping spike peptide pools from SARS-CoV-2 and from the common cold coronaviruses HCoV-NL63, HCoV-OC43 and HCoV-229E. Control cultures used a CEFX viral epitope pool as positive control, an HIV-1 Nef peptide pool as negative control, or no peptide. In around 9 COVID-19 convalescent patients and a few infection-naive healthy vaccine recipients, researchers compared the spike-specific CD4+ TCR repertoire from before mRNA vaccination with the repertoire from after. Memory CD4+ T cell crossreactivity between SARS-CoV-2 and common cold coronavirus spike proteins was assessed at the TCR clonotype level in an earlier paper using these donors. Study-level results and caveats: An increase in the median number of SARS-CoV-2-reactive clonotypes from approximately 23 after infection to 38 after vaccination was observed, but the change was not found to be significant. Of the vaccine-specific clones found in convalescent patients, nearly all (304 of 307) were mono-reactive for SARS-CoV-2 spike instead of being cross-reactive with common cold coronaviruses. The number of convalescent patients in the study was relatively small, and the study did not examine early timepoints following natural infection. In convalescent patients, a median about 86% of post-vaccine SARS-CoV-2-reactive clones were detected only after vaccination, suggesting vaccine-specific priming.

Explained via the paper, the treatment or condition label denotes: roughly 10-day PBMC culture with coronavirus spike peptide pools or control peptides (ViraFEST assay). CD4+ T cells from unexposed donors were collected before the COVID-19 pandemic (2011-2018). The study used the ViraFEST assay, which expanded antigen-specific T cells with peptide pools and then identified expanded clonotypes by TCR sequencing. Each well held 2.1 million or so PBMCs cultured in IMDM containing approximately 5% human AB serum and 9 to 10 IU/ml IL-2, with around 9.2 ug/ml peptide pools added. Half of the culture medium was replaced with fresh IL-2-containing medium on days 3 and 7. CD4+ T cells were isolated after around 9 days of culture through negative selection using the EasySep CD4+ T cell isolation kit. As far as cell numbers permitted, CD4+ T cells from unexposed donors were tested for reactivity against SARS-CoV-2 S and N as well as four spike pools from common cold coronaviruses. Ficoll-Paque Plus gradient centrifugation was used to isolate PBMCs from whole blood, and the isolated PBMCs were then either used fresh or cryopreserved at -140C. Each culture condition was generally run in triplicate wells. The leukapheresis product used for the unexposed donors was purchased from a commercial source.

About this clonotype itself: The antigen it binds to is not known. No much larger clonotype is one base removed from it; base qualities were not supplied.

The protocol used for the library was PCR. At the Johns Hopkins FTIC core, DNA from the cultured CD4+ T cells underwent TCR sequencing with the Oncomine TCR Beta short-read assay. The QIAamp micro DNA kit was used to extract genomic DNA from the cultured CD4+ T cells. Oncomine TCR Beta libraries from cultured CD4+ T cells were pooled with unique dual indexes and sequenced on an Illumina iSeq 100. Under the source paper's analysis protocol: Non-productive sequences were removed, and CDR3s that did not start with C, did not end with F or W, or were shorter than 7 amino acids were discarded. Antigen-specific clonotypes were identified using the MANAFEST web application through comparison of peptide-stimulated wells with reference and other culture wells. To be called positive, a clone needed an FDR below 0.05, an odds ratio above 5, and a productive frequency above 0.1% in at least two of three replicate wells. Clonotypes that were significantly expanded in both SARS-CoV-2 spike wells and at least one common cold coronavirus spike condition were defined as cross-reactive. Using R version 3.6.1, CDR3 homology was evaluated through Levenshtein distances (stringdist) along with unrooted phylogenetic trees (ape). TCRdb ran its own pipeline on the public reads, namely fastp trimming at Q25 and MiXCR clone calling, and kept in-frame beta chains. Duplicate CDR3 protein sequences are folded into a single record with the most common DNA and genes. V and J calls and clone size were set by TCRdb, not the authors. In all, the sample holds roughly 3,400 distinct CDR3 sequences, and around 24% of those were seen once. Of the sample, roughly 25% is held by the ten largest clones.

Including cysteine and phenylalanine, the CDR3 has 12 amino acids. Kept here is only the CDR3 DNA, which spans 36 bases and is read in frame from base 1. V and J are trimmed by 4 bases and 4 bases, and the gene matches miss 3 bases of the junction. Via the germline V gene, CDR1 is SQVTM and CDR2 ANQGSEA. The chain is made from TRBV29-1 and TRBJ1-2; 7 central bases correspond to TRBD1. The sequence derives from a human donor in good health. Sample: CD4+ T cells from blood, cultured in vitro. The DNA sequence follows: TGCAGCGTTGGAGGGGACAGCTATGGCTACACCTTC. Its product reads: CSVGGDSYGYTF.